Here is one TCR beta chain with its context. In the same sample, other DNA sequences code for this CDR3. These data belong to a study of cytomegalovirus exposure and HLA in healthy donors. Study context: Membership in the Caucasian-associated ancestry cluster was found for 75% to 90% of roughly 360 genotyped donors.

The CDR3 extends over 15 amino acids. The germline CDR1 and CDR2 sequences are MNHNS and SASEGT. Trimming cost V 1 base and J 4 bases, with 13 bases left between them. PCR involved 60 Vbeta and 13 Jbeta primers. Here immunoSEQ multiplex PCR was the method, and the copy in TCRdb shows in-frame clones only, minus some. The table lists tens of thousands of clones. Specimen: PBMCs. This clonotype was obtained from an older woman in good health and CMV-seronegative. This rearrangement joins TRBV6-1 to TRBJ1-2; D uncertain. CDR3 region: CASSEGAGRFYGYTF. CDR3 in DNA: TGTGCCAGCAGTGAAGGGGCCGGGAGGTTCTATGGCTACACCTTC.